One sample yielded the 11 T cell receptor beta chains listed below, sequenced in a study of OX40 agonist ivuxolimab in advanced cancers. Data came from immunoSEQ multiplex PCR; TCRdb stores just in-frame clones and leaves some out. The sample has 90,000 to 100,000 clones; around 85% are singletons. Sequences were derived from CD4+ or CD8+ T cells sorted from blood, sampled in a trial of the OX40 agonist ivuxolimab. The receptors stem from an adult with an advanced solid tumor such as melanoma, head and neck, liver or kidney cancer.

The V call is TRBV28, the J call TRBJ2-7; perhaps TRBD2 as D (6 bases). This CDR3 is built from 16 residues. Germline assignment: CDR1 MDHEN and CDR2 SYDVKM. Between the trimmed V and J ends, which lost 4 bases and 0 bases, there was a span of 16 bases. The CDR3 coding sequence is TGTGCCAGCAGTTCCCCCTTTTCGGGACTCTCCTACGAGCAGTACTTC. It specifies CASSSPFSGLSYEQYF.

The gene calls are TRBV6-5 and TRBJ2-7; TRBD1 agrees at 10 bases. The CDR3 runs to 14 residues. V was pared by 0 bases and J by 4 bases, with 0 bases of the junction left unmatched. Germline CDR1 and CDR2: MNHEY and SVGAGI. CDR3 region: CASSYSDRGYEQYV. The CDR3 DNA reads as TGTGCCAGCAGTTACTCGGACAGGGGGTACGAGCAGTACGTC.

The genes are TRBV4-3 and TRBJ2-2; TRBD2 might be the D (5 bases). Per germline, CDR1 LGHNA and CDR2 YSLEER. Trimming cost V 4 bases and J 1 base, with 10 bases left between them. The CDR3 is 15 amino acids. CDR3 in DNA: TGCGCCAGCAGCCCCGGGGTTTGGAACACCGGGGAGCTGTTTTTT. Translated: CASSPGVWNTGELFF.

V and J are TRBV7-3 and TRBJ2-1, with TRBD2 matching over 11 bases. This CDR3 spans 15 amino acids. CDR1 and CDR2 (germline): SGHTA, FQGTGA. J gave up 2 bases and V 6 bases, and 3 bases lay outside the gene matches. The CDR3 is CASSPTSGTYNEQFF. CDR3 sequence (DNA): TGTGCCAGCAGTCCGACTAGCGGGACCTACAATGAGCAGTTCTTC.

The CDR3: CASRVTSGGYNEQFF. CDR3 in DNA: TGTGCCAGCAGAGTAACTAGCGGGGGGTACAATGAGCAGTTCTTC. The chain joins TRBV2 to TRBJ2-1; 12 positions agree with TRBD2. Looked up from germline, CDR1 is SNHLY and CDR2 is FYNNEI. J lost 4 bases, V lost 6 bases, and 4 bases had no gene match. The CDR3 spans 15 residues.

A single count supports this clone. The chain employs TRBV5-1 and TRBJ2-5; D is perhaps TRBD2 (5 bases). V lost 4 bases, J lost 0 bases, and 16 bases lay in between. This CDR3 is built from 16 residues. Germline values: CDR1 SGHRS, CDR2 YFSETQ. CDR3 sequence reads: CASSPQGSDYQETQYF. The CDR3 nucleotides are TGCGCCAGCAGCCCACAAGGATCGGACTACCAAGAGACCCAGTACTTC.

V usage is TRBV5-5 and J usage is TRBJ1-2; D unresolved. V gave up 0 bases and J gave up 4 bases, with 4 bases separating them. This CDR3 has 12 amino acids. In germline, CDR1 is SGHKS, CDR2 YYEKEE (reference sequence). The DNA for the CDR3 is TGTGCCAGCAGCTTGGCCGGCTATGGCTACACCTTC. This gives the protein CASSLAGYGYTF.

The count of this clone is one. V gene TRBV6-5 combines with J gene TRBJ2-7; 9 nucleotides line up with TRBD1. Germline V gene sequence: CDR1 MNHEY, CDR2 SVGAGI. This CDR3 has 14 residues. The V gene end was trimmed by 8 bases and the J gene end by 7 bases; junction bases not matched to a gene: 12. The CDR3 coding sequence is TGTGCCAGCTCCTTGTTGGGACAGGGTTCGGAGCAGTACGTC. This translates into CASSLLGQGSEQYV.

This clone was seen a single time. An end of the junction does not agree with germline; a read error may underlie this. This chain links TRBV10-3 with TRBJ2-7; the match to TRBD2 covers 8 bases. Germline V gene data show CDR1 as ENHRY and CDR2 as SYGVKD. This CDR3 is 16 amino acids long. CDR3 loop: CAISESNSGTRPWRDF. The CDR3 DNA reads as TGTGCCATCAGTGAGTCGAATAGCGGGACCAGACCCTGGAGGGACTTC.

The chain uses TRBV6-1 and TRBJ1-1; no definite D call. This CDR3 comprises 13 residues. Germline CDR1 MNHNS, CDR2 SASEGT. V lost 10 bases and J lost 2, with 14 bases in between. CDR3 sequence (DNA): TGTGCCACCGTGGCCGGGGTTAACACTGAAGCTTTCTTT. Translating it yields CATVAGVNTEAFF.

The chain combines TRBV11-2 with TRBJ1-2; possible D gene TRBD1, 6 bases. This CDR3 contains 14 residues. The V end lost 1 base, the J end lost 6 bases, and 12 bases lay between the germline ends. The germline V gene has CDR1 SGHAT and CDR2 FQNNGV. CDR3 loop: CASSLGRGLHGYTF. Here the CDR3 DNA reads TGTGCCAGCAGCTTAGGCAGGGGTCTTCATGGCTACACCTTC.